The 2 T cell receptor beta chains below all came from one sample that was sequenced in a study of molecular identifiers for immune sequencing clone quantification. TCRdb re-called the PCR reads through MiXCR, storing one row per CDR3 protein. In the table there are about 510,000 distinct CDR3 sequences, 20% to 25% of which are singletons. Sequencing input: naive CD8+ T cells from blood, with Jurkat cell RNA spiked in. Subset reported: FACS-sorted CD8+CD4-CCR7+CD45RA+ naive T cells. The source of these receptors is a human donor in good health. Some libraries in this study had Jurkat cell RNA spiked in.

With regard to this clonotype: A read error is possible here, since a much larger clone lies one base away. The gene calls are TRBV29-1 and TRBJ2-2; a possible D gene is TRBD2 (7 bases). Germline V gene lookup returns CDR1 SQVTM and CDR2 ANQGSEA. The CDR3 totals 14 residues. The CDR3 DNA is TGCGGCGTTGAACGGGGGGCCAACACCGGGGAGCTGTTTTTT. Translation: CGVERGANTGELFF.

Concerning this clonotype: It may be a read error: a sequence one base away is much more abundant. The CDR3 DNA reads as TGTGCCACCAGCAGAGATTGGGGGGGGATGAGCACTGAAGCTTTCTTT. It yields the protein CATSRDWGGMSTEAFF. V and J are TRBV15 and TRBJ1-1, with D possibly being TRBD1 (5 bases). V lost 0 bases and J lost 4, with 15 bases in between. The V gene's germline CDR1 is LNHNV and CDR2 YYDKDF (reference sequence). This CDR3 is 16 amino acids long. The full variable domain, with the rest looked up from reference TRBV15 and TRBJ1-1, is DAMVIQNPRYQVTQFGKPVTLSCSQTLNHNVMYWYQQKSSQAPKLLFHYYDKDFNNEADTPDNFQSRRPNTSFCFLDIRSPGLGDTAMYLCATSRDWGGMSTEAFFGQGTRLTVV.